This is a list of T cell receptor beta chains from one sample in a study of blood T cells in healthy people across ages. Via MiXCR, TCRdb re-called the 5' RACE reads, giving one row per CDR3 protein. The sample lists about 750,000 distinct CDR3 sequences, 53% occurring once. What was sequenced was blood. The origin of the receptors is an elderly man in good health. CDR3s include the opening cysteine and the closing phenylalanine or tryptophan. The D gene is left open where the match is weak. Size is stated for part of the rows, as once, few or many counts, or as a class when the clone is expanded.

CASSGDSNYGYTF	TGTGCCAGCAGCGGGGACAGCAACTATGGCTACACCTTC	TRBD1	few	TRBV7-9	TRBJ1-2
CATSDLAGGVYEQFF	TGTGCCACCAGTGACCTAGCGGGAGGAGTATATGAGCAGTTCTTC	TRBD2	.	TRBV24-1	TRBJ2-1
CSVHQIQGGTQYF	TGCAGCGTTCACCAAATCCAGGGGGGGACCCAGTACTTC	.	few	TRBV29-1	TRBJ2-5
CASSLLGEATDTQYF	TGTGCCAGCAGCCTACTCGGGGAGGCCACAGATACGCAGTATTTT	.	few	TRBV3-1	TRBJ2-3
CASSSQAGVGDTQYF	TGTGCCAGCAGTTCCCAAGCGGGAGTAGGAGATACGCAGTATTTT	TRBD2	.	TRBV12-3/TRBV12-4	TRBJ2-3
CASSGTSVYNEQFF	TGCGCCAGCTCCGGGACTAGCGTTTACAATGAGCAGTTCTTC	TRBD2	.	TRBV5-1	TRBJ2-1
CASSRDRASEQFF	TGCGCCAGCAGCCGGGACAGGGCGAGTGAGCAGTTCTTC	TRBD1	.	TRBV5-1	TRBJ2-1
CSVAAGVETQYF	TGCAGCGTCGCCGCCGGGGTTGAGACCCAGTACTTC	.	few	TRBV29-1	TRBJ2-5
CASSFAQQPWANEKLFF	TGTGCCAGCAGCTTCGCACAGCAACCTTGGGCTAATGAAAAACTGTTTTTT	.	.	TRBV7-6	TRBJ1-4
CARKCAHEQYF	TGTGCCAGAAAATGTGCGCACGAGCAGTACTTC	.	.	TRBV12-3/TRBV12-4	TRBJ2-7
CASSLGSGERQETQYF	TGCGCCAGCAGCTTGGGTAGCGGGGAGCGCCAAGAGACCCAGTACTTC	TRBD2	.	TRBV5-1	TRBJ2-5
CASSPPTYGYTF	TGTGCCAGCAGCCCCCCAACCTATGGCTACACCTTC	.	.	TRBV9	TRBJ1-2
CASSHGGRTEAFF	TGTGCCAGCAGTCACGGGGGGCGGACTGAAGCTTTCTTT	.	few	TRBV25-1	TRBJ1-1
CASSREREAYEQYF	TGTGCCAGCAGCCGAGAAAGGGAGGCCTACGAGCAGTACTTC	.	.	TRBV3-1	TRBJ2-7
CAGSGIGTGPDEQYF	TGTGCCGGCAGTGGGATTGGGACAGGGCCTGACGAGCAGTACTTC	TRBD1	.	TRBV28	TRBJ2-7
CASSPGAAYGYTF	TGTGCCAGCAGCCCCGGGGCAGCCTATGGCTACACCTTC	.	.	TRBV7-8	TRBJ1-2
CASSLIRDTGELFF	TGTGCCAGCAGCTTAATCAGGGACACCGGGGAGCTGTTTTTT	.	few	TRBV11-2	TRBJ2-2
CASSPGTSDEQYF	TGTGCCAGCTCTCCCGGGACTAGCGACGAGCAGTACTTC	TRBD2	.	TRBV18	TRBJ2-7
CASGFWTGVSYEQYF	TGTGCTAGTGGTTTCTGGACAGGGGTGTCCTACGAGCAGTACTTC	TRBD1	.	TRBV12-5	TRBJ2-7
CASTPFLPAGLAKNIQYF	TGTGCCAGCACCCCTTTTCTTCCGGCAGGGCTGGCCAAAAACATTCAGTACTTC	.	.	TRBV7-8	TRBJ2-4
CASEKPGLVPFF	TGTGCCAGCGAAAAACCGGGACTAGTCCCGTTCTTC	TRBD2	few	TRBV12-3/TRBV12-4	TRBJ2-1
CSARGGTTSTDTQYF	TGCAGTGCTAGAGGCGGAACCACTAGCACAGATACGCAGTATTTT	.	.	TRBV20-1	TRBJ2-3
CASSQGLGVTDTQYF	TGTGCCAGCAGCCAAGGACTAGGGGTAACAGATACGCAGTATTTT	TRBD2	.	TRBV12-3/TRBV12-4	TRBJ2-3
CASSIASEQFF	TGTGCCAGCAGCATCGCCAGCGAGCAGTTCTTC	.	once	TRBV11-2	TRBJ2-1
CASSFGIGGQYF	TGTGCCAGCAGCTTTGGAATAGGGGGCCAGTACTTC	.	many	TRBV7-2	TRBJ2-5
CASSSRQGKIGYTF	TGTGCCAGCAGCTCCAGACAGGGGAAGATTGGCTACACCTTC	TRBD1	.	TRBV6-5	TRBJ1-2
CATSGENRGRITGELFF	TGTGCCACCAGTGGAGAGAACAGGGGGCGGATAACCGGGGAGCTGTTTTTT	TRBD1	.	TRBV24-1	TRBJ2-2
CSVGGRAVDTQYF	TGCAGCGTTGGCGGGAGGGCCGTAGATACGCAGTATTTT	TRBD2	.	TRBV29-1	TRBJ2-3
CSVEAHKGGQYNEQFF	TGCAGCGTTGAAGCCCATAAGGGTGGACAGTACAATGAGCAGTTCTTC	.	.	TRBV29-1	TRBJ2-1
CASSETRGTEAFF	TGTGCCAGCAGTGAAACCAGGGGGACTGAAGCTTTCTTT	TRBD1	once	TRBV2	TRBJ1-1
CSARDGLAGRETQYF	TGCAGTGCTAGAGATGGGCTAGCGGGTCGGGAGACCCAGTACTTC	TRBD2	.	TRBV20-1	TRBJ2-5